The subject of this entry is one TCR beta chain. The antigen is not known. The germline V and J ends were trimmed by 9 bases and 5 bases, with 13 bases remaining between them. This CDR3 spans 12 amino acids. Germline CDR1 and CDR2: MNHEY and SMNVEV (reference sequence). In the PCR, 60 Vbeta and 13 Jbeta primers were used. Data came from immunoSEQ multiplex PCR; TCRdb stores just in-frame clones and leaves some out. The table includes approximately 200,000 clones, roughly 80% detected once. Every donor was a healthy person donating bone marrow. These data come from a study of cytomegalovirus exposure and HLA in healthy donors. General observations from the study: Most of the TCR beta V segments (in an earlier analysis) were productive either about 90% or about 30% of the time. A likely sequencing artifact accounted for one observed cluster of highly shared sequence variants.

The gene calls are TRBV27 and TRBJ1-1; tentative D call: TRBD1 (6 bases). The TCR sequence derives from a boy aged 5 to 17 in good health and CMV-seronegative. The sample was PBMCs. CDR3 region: CASAKGGTEAFF. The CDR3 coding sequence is TGTGCCAGTGCAAAGGGGGGGACTGAAGCTTTCTTT.